One sample yielded the 27 T cell receptor beta chains listed below, sequenced in a study of a mutant IDH1 vaccine in newly diagnosed glioma. Time point described: week 47, end of study. A single vaccine dose contained 300 ug of mutant IDH1 20-mer peptide, and topical imiquimod was used with it. Using immunoSEQ multiplex PCR, the repertoire was profiled, and TCRdb retains in-frame clones only, with some absent. There are 40,000 to 45,000 clones in the sample; 70% to 85% occur only once, and approximately 18% lies in the top ten. The antigens these receptors bind are not known. Here the sequenced sample was PBMCs, taken from a glioma patient whose treatment included an IDH1 peptide vaccine. The source is a man younger than 35 with glioma. Some clones in this sample may be carry-over from other donors' samples.

The chain combines TRBV7-2 with TRBJ1-1, with TRBD1 as a possible D gene (5 bases). The CDR3 is 13 amino acids. Trimming stripped 6 bases from V and 0 bases from J, with 8 bases between. Looked up from germline, CDR1 is SGHTA and CDR2 is FQGNSA. The CDR3 DNA is TGTGCCAGCAGTGACAGCATGAACACTGAAGCTTTCTTT. This sequence encodes CASSDSMNTEAFF.

The chain is built from TRBV25-1 and TRBJ1-3; D is ambiguous. Trimming took 3 bases from V and 1 from J, leaving 10 bases between them. The CDR3 totals 15 residues. CDR1 and CDR2 from the germline V gene are MGHDK and SYGVNS. The CDR3 DNA follows: TGTGCCAGCAGTGATGTGGGGATATCTGGAAACACCATATATTTT. Its translation is CASSDVGISGNTIYF.

This clone was picked up a small number of times. V gene TRBV5-1 combines with J gene TRBJ1-4; a weak D match, TRBD1 (5 bases). In germline, CDR1 is SGHRS, CDR2 YFSETQ. The CDR3 sequence is 16 residues long. Trimming left V 2 bases short and J 8 bases short, with 19 bases between. CDR3 region: CASSFGSQVASEKLFF. CDR3 coding DNA: TGCGCCAGCAGCTTCGGTTCACAGGTCGCCTCAGAAAAACTGTTTTTT.

The genes are TRBV5-4 and TRBJ2-7; D unresolved. The V end was cut by 4 bases, the J end by 2 bases, with 10 bases between. This CDR3 spans 13 amino acids. Germline V gives CDR1 SGHNT, CDR2 YYREEE (reference sequence). CDR3 protein: CASSPYRAYEQYF. The CDR3 DNA reads as TGTGCCAGCAGCCCTTATCGGGCCTACGAGCAGTACTTC.

The chain has TRBV7-2 and TRBJ1-4; unclear D gene. The V gene's germline CDR1 is SGHTA and CDR2 FQGNSA. CDR3 size: 13 residues. Trimming pared 5 bases from V and 4 bases from J, leaving 8 bases between. The CDR3 reads CASSKMGNEKLFF. CDR3 DNA sequence: TGTGCCAGCAGCAAAATGGGTAATGAAAAACTGTTTTTT.

V usage is TRBV7-2 and J usage is TRBJ1-1; D remains ambiguous. V lost 5 bases and J lost 5, with 15 bases in between. The CDR3 is made up of 14 amino acids. Germline CDR1 SGHTA, CDR2 FQGNSA. In DNA, the CDR3 is TGTGCCAGCAGCGCCGGACGGCATGTTACTGAAGCTTTCTTT. It codes for CASSAGRHVTEAFF.

The chain recombines TRBV10-1 with TRBJ2-7; TRBD2 matches at 14 bases. V lost 6 bases and J lost 3; bases outside the gene matches: 13. The germline CDR1 and CDR2 sequences are WNHNN and SYGVQD (reference sequence). The CDR3 has 18 amino acids. The CDR3 DNA follows: TGCGCCAGCAGCCGCGCGACTAGCGGGAGGGCCTGCTACTACGAGCAGTACTTC. This gives the protein CASSRATSGRACYYEQYF.

The CDR3 loop reads CASSLGRTGYQPQHF. CDR3 nucleotides: TGTGCCAGCAGCTTGGGCCGGACAGGGTATCAGCCCCAGCATTTT. The rearrangement uses TRBV5-8 and TRBJ1-5; 8 nucleotides align to TRBD1. Germline CDR1 reads SGHTS; CDR2 reads YDEGEE. V was pared by 0 bases and J by 5 bases, with 4 bases of the junction left unmatched. The CDR3 contains 15 residues.

The rearrangement links TRBV7-9 to TRBJ2-2; D is unclear. V was trimmed by 5 bases and J by 2 bases, leaving 6 bases between them. The germline V gene has CDR1 SEHNR and CDR2 FQNEAQ (reference sequence). This CDR3 region has 13 residues. The CDR3 reads CASSPQNTGELFF. CDR3 nucleotides: TGTGCCAGCAGCCCACAAAACACCGGGGAGCTGTTTTTT.

The chain recombines TRBV4-2 with TRBJ2-6; tentative D call: TRBD1 (5 bases). The germline V and J ends were trimmed by 1 base and 0 bases, with 13 bases remaining between them. CDR1 and CDR2 (germline): LGHNA, YNFKEQ. The CDR3 loop spans 18 amino acids. CDR3: CASSQVKGIYSGANVLTF. The CDR3 coding sequence is TGTGCCAGCAGCCAAGTGAAGGGGATATACTCTGGGGCCAACGTCCTGACTTTC.

The J gene is TRBJ2-7, the V gene TRBV30; no reliable D call. This CDR3 is 12 amino acids long. V lost 3 bases to trimming and J lost 0 bases, with 6 bases between them. CDR1 is GTSNPN, CDR2 SVGIG, per germline (reference sequence). CDR3 region: CAWSRSSYEQYF. The CDR3 bases are TGTGCCTGGAGCCGCAGCTCCTACGAGCAGTACTTC.

The rearrangement links TRBV5-1 to TRBJ2-6; 11 bases line up with TRBD2. J gave up 4 bases and V 2 bases, and 5 bases lay outside the gene matches. Per the germline V gene, CDR1 is SGHRS and CDR2 is YFSETQ. The CDR3 length is 17 residues. This CDR3 reads CASSLLAGAPGANVLTF. The DNA of the CDR3 is TGCGCCAGCAGCTTACTAGCGGGAGCTCCCGGGGCCAACGTCCTGACTTTC.

This chain uses TRBV6-1 with TRBJ1-1, with D hard to call. CDR3 size: 8 residues. Per the germline V gene, CDR1 is MNHNS and CDR2 is SASEGT. With 8 bases removed from V and 10 bases from J, the gap between germline ends came to 5 bases. CDR3 sequence reads: CASYGAFF. The CDR3 DNA is TGTGCCAGCTATGGAGCTTTCTTT.

The rearrangement links TRBV9 to TRBJ1-2; D remains unclear. The CDR3 extends over 13 amino acids. Germline V CDR1 and CDR2: SGDLS, YYNGEE. Trimming removed 0 bases at V and 4 bases at J, with 7 bases between. CDR3 region: CASSVDPVYGYTF. The CDR3 DNA is TGTGCCAGCAGCGTAGATCCAGTCTATGGCTACACCTTC.

J is TRBJ1-2 and V is TRBV30; 7 bases are shared with TRBD1. V lost 3 bases to trimming and J lost 4 bases; unmatched junction nucleotides: 5. The CDR3 has 13 residues. Germline CDR1 reads GTSNPN; CDR2 reads SVGIG (reference sequence). CDR3 DNA: TGTGCCTGGAGGACGGGACAGTTCTATGGCTACACCTTC. Its protein is CAWRTGQFYGYTF.

This clone was observed a handful of times. The rearrangement joins TRBV19 to TRBJ1-1; 9 bases match TRBD1. V trimming: 7 bases; J trimming: 1 base; junction bases outside the gene matches: 10. CDR3 length: 16 residues. Germline V gene lookup returns CDR1 LNHDA and CDR2 SQIVND (reference sequence). The CDR3: CASTLDWDRANTEAFF. In DNA, the CDR3 is TGTGCCAGTACCCTTGACTGGGACAGGGCGAACACTGAAGCTTTCTTT. Combining the CDR3 with reference TRBV19 and TRBJ1-1 gives the whole variable domain DGGITQSPKYLFRKEGQNVTLSCEQNLNHDAMYWYRQDPGQGLRLIYYSQIVNDFQKGDIAEGYSVSREKKESFPLTVTSAQKNPTAFYLCASTLDWDRANTEAFFGQGTRLTVV.

The V call is TRBV5-6, the J call TRBJ1-4; D not resolved. Deletions cut 5 bases from V and 6 bases from J, with 8 bases between. Germline loops: CDR1 SGHDT, CDR2 YYEEEE. The length of the CDR3 is 12 residues. The DNA for the CDR3 is TGTGCCAGCAGTTCCACGCATGAAAAACTGTTTTTT. It translates to CASSSTHEKLFF.

V gene TRBV28 combines with J gene TRBJ1-5, with a weak D call TRBD1 (6 bases). Trimming pared 6 bases from V and 6 bases from J, leaving 27 bases between. The CDR3 contains 18 residues. Germline V lookup: CDR1 MDHEN, CDR2 SYDVKM. CDR3 loop: CASSSTNSAQGQSQPQHF. DNA for the CDR3: TGTGCCAGCAGCTCCACCAATTCCGCTCAGGGGCAGAGTCAGCCCCAGCATTTT.

The CDR3 protein is CASSSLGWPQHF. DNA for the CDR3: TGTGCCAGCAGCTCCCTCGGTTGGCCCCAGCATTTT. V gene TRBV7-2 combines with J gene TRBJ1-5; D is ambiguous. This CDR3 is built from 12 residues. CDR1 is SGHTA and CDR2 is FQGNSA in the germline V gene. Trimming shortened V by 4 bases and J by 9 bases, and 10 bases separated the two germline ends.

The chain employs TRBV10-3 and TRBJ2-7, with TRBD2 as a possible D gene (7 bases). The CDR3 runs to 12 residues. CDR1 and CDR2 (germline): ENHRY, SYGVKD. CDR3 sequence: CATEGRGGEQYF. The CDR3, as DNA: TGTGCAACCGAGGGCAGGGGAGGGGAGCAGTACTTC.

The V call is TRBV15, the J call TRBJ1-4; the D gene is possibly TRBD1 (6 bases). Trimming pared 0 bases from V and 8 bases from J, leaving 13 bases between. Germline CDR1 and CDR2: LNHNV and YYDKDF (reference sequence). This CDR3 is 15 amino acids long. In nucleotides, the CDR3 is TGTGCCACCAGCAGAGATACCCGACAGGTCGAAAAACTGTTTTTT. Amino acids: CATSRDTRQVEKLFF.

The rearrangement joins TRBV5-6 to TRBJ1-2; weak D call: TRBD1 (5 bases). Per germline, CDR1 SGHDT and CDR2 YYEEEE. The CDR3 is made up of 14 amino acids. Trimming stripped 3 bases from V and 3 bases from J, with 12 bases between. The CDR3 here is CASSSRRDYYGYTF. DNA for the CDR3: TGTGCCAGCAGCTCCCGCAGGGACTACTATGGCTACACCTTC.

This rearrangement joins TRBV5-4 to TRBJ1-4, with 7 bases lining up with TRBD1. Germline loops: CDR1 SGHNT, CDR2 YYREEE (reference sequence). The CDR3 consists of 15 residues. V gave up 4 bases and J gave up 7 bases; unmatched junction bases: 10. This CDR3 is CASSPTGTAGEKLFF. The CDR3 nucleotides are TGTGCCAGCAGCCCGACCGGGACAGCGGGTGAAAAACTGTTTTTT.

This clone has a handful of counts. This sequence joins TRBV6-6 and TRBJ1-1; possibly TRBD1 for D (6 bases). The CDR3 length is 13 residues. From germline, CDR1 is MNHNY and CDR2 SVGAGI (reference sequence). The V gene lost 5 bases and the J gene lost 3 bases, with 10 bases spanning the gap. As DNA, the CDR3 is TGTGCCAGCAGTCCACAGGGTTACACTGAAGCTTTCTTT. It translates to CASSPQGYTEAFF.

This chain links TRBV25-1 with TRBJ1-1; 7 bases agree with TRBD1. Germline values: CDR1 MGHDK, CDR2 SYGVNS. This CDR3 is 14 amino acids long. Unmatched junction bases numbered 2, after V lost 4 bases and J lost 0 bases. DNA for the CDR3: TGTGCCAGCAGTGGTGGACAGGTGAACACTGAAGCTTTCTTT. Translation gives CASSGGQVNTEAFF.

CDR3 DNA: TGTGCCAGCAGCTCCCGGGACAGGGGCTATGGCTACACCTTC. This encodes CASSSRDRGYGYTF. This sequence joins TRBV7-9 and TRBJ1-2; TRBD1 matches 10 bases. V was pared by 4 bases and J by 4 bases, with 3 bases of the junction left unmatched. The CDR3 runs to 14 residues. The germline gives CDR1 SEHNR, CDR2 FQNEAQ (reference sequence).

This chain joins TRBV2 and TRBJ1-5; 8 nucleotides align to TRBD1. Trimming took 4 bases from V and 3 from J; bases not matched to a gene: 5. Germline V gene sequence: CDR1 SNHLY, CDR2 FYNNEI. This CDR3 contains 15 residues. The DNA of the CDR3 is TGTGCCAGCAGTGTGGACAGGGTAGACAATCAGCCCCAGCATTTT. Protein: CASSVDRVDNQPQHF.